The rows below give T cell receptor beta chains drawn from one sample of a study of quantifying T cell responses using KT2 cells. Each CDR3 protein is one row after TCRdb ran MiXCR on the UMI-ligation and nested PCR reads. This table holds 25,000 to 35,000 distinct CDR3 sequences, 9% to 12% found once. Sequences were obtained from PBMCs spiked with cells of the T cell clone KT2. Source of these receptors: a human donor. The CDR3 runs from the conserved cysteine through the conserved F or W. Fields, in order: clone size, D gene, V gene, J gene, CDR3 protein, CDR3 DNA. The D gene is left open where the match is weak. Expanded clones are given a class, and other clones once, few, many or no size at all.

>many|.|TRBV6-4|TRBJ2-3
CASSARPSTDTQYF
TGTGCCAGCAGTGCCAGGCCTAGTACAGATACGCAGTATTTT
>.|TRBD1|TRBV6-1|TRBJ1-6
CASGLQGSLNSPLHF
TGTGCCAGCGGCCTACAGGGGAGTTTGAATTCACCCCTCCACTTT
>many|.|TRBV5-1|TRBJ2-7
CASSERQGGGRQYF
TGCGCCAGCAGCGAAAGACAGGGAGGCGGTAGGCAGTACTTC
>many|.|TRBV12-3/TRBV12-4|TRBJ2-3
CASSSRTSDTQYF
TGTGCCAGCAGCTCCCGTACTTCAGATACGCAGTATTTT
>.|TRBD2|TRBV20-1|TRBJ2-1
CSARGLEGTSKKNEQFF
TGCAGTGCTAGAGGACTCGAGGGGACTAGCAAGAAAAATGAGCAGTTCTTC
>few|.|TRBV30|TRBJ2-1
CASRQEIYNEQFF
TGTGCAAGCAGACAGGAAATCTACAATGAGCAGTTCTTC
>few|TRBD2|TRBV4-3|TRBJ2-7
CASSQVTSGGGYEQYF
TGCGCCAGCAGCCAAGTCACTAGCGGGGGGGGTTACGAGCAGTACTTC
>.|.|TRBV9|TRBJ2-7
CASSVGRQDYEQYF
TGTGCCAGCAGCGTAGGTCGGCAGGACTACGAGCAGTACTTC
>few|.|TRBV20-1|TRBJ2-7
CSARASSNYEQYF
TGCAGTGCTAGGGCTAGCTCTAACTACGAGCAGTACTTC
>.|.|TRBV3-1|TRBJ2-3
CASSQDRHGQYF
TGTGCCAGCAGCCAAGATCGGCACGGTCAGTATTTT
>many|.|TRBV2|TRBJ1-6
CASSVRLESSPLHF
TGTGCCAGCAGTGTCAGACTGGAGAGTTCACCCCTCCACTTT
>.|TRBD1|TRBV10-3|TRBJ2-5
CAISVTGVETQYF
TGTGCCATCAGTGTCACAGGGGTTGAGACCCAGTACTTC
>many|.|TRBV29-1|TRBJ1-1
CSVVKTEAFF
TGCAGCGTTGTAAAAACTGAAGCTTTCTTT
>many|TRBD1|TRBV29-1|TRBJ1-1
CSVVRDRGGDEAFF
TGCAGCGTCGTGAGGGACAGGGGAGGAGATGAAGCTTTCTTT
>many|.|TRBV6-5|TRBJ1-5
CASTKAAGANQPQHF
TGTGCCAGCACCAAGGCTGCAGGGGCTAATCAGCCCCAGCATTTT
>few|.|TRBV11-2|TRBJ2-3
CASSSNDYTDTQYF
TGTGCCAGCAGCTCCAACGATTACACAGATACGCAGTATTTT
>many|.|TRBV24-1|TRBJ2-1
CATSGWVAQGNEQFF
TGTGCCACCAGTGGATGGGTAGCTCAGGGCAATGAGCAGTTCTTC
>many|.|TRBV20-1|TRBJ1-1
CSARPVNTEAFF
TGCAGTGCTAGGCCTGTGAACACTGAAGCTTTCTTT
>.|TRBD2|TRBV6-1|TRBJ2-5
CASSVRGGSTQETQYF
TGTGCCAGCAGCGTACGGGGCGGGAGCACTCAAGAGACCCAGTACTTC
>many|TRBD1|TRBV4-3|TRBJ2-3
CASISDRDGADTQYF
TGCGCCAGCATCTCAGACAGGGACGGGGCAGATACGCAGTATTTT
>many|TRBD2|TRBV2|TRBJ2-3
CASRWTSGDRTDTQYF
TGTGCCAGCCGATGGACTAGCGGGGATAGGACAGATACGCAGTATTTT
>many|.|TRBV7-2|TRBJ1-6
CASSLGAYPLGSPLHF
TGTGCCAGCAGCTTAGGGGCTTACCCTTTGGGTTCACCCCTCCACTTT
>many|.|TRBV20-1|TRBJ2-3
CSAWGTREDTQYF
TGCAGTGCATGGGGGACTCGGGAGGATACGCAGTATTTT
>.|TRBD2|TRBV7-2|TRBJ2-1
CASSLVGSGRARNEQFF
TGTGCCAGCAGCTTAGTTGGTTCCGGGAGGGCGAGGAATGAGCAGTTCTTC
>.|.|TRBV7-2|TRBJ1-5
CASSLDGGPSQPQHF
TGTGCCAGCAGCTTAGATGGGGGGCCCAGCCAGCCCCAGCATTTT
>few|.|TRBV20-1|TRBJ2-1
CSALGGGGSSYNEQFF
TGCAGTGCCTTGGGAGGGGGGGGGAGCTCCTACAATGAGCAGTTCTTC